This T cell receptor beta chain appears in the sequencing data of a study of T-cell memory formation after mild COVID-19. Looking at the study overall: TCR clusters were largely donor specific. General study findings and limits: Contracting clones, day 15 to 85, had balanced CD4/CD8, and later expanders favored CD4+. Chiefly within CM and EM were the contracting CD4+ clones; CD8+ ones were within EMRA.

CDR3 length: 13 residues. V lost 6 bases and J 3 bases, leaving 14 bases between the germline ends. The germline gives CDR1 DFQATT, CDR2 SNEGSKA (reference sequence). Note on this clonotype: Its target is not known.

TCRdb passed the 5' RACE reads through MiXCR, listing each CDR3 protein once. The table has a few hundred thousand distinct CDR3 sequences, roughly 10% seen once. The clonotype comes from a young man who had mild COVID-19 (a few samples of this study predate the infection). Cell type and time point are not known. The chain is built from TRBV20-1 and TRBJ1-1; TRBD1 is a possible D gene (5 bases). Sequenced sample: PBMCs or a T cell subset sorted from them (not recorded which). This CDR3 is CSAFLGVDTEAFF. In DNA form, the CDR3 reads TGCAGTGCCTTTTTGGGGGTGGACACTGAAGCTTTCTTT.